This T cell receptor (beta chain) was observed in a study of shared clonotypes between healthy human individuals. General observations from the study: Sorted-subset samples were not fully sequenced, rarefaction indicated.

Germline V gene data show CDR1 as MNHNS and CDR2 as SASEGT. This CDR3 is built from 14 residues. V shed 8 bases, J shed 3 bases, and the junction held 9 bases outside the gene matches. As to this clone: The antigen remains unidentified.

Sequenced by immunoSEQ multiplex PCR; TCRdb stores in-frame clones only, minus some. The sample contains fewer than 1.8 million clones, approximately 98.5% of which appear only once. The TCR was taken from a man aged 25 to 40 in good health. The genes are TRBV6-1 and TRBJ2-7, with TRBD1 identical over 8 bases. Sequences were obtained from naive CD4+ T cells sorted from blood. As to subset: CD45RA+ positively selected. CDR3 protein: CASVSPGTGYEQYF. The CDR3 DNA sequence: TGTGCCAGCGTATCTCCCGGGACAGGCTACGAGCAGTACTTC.